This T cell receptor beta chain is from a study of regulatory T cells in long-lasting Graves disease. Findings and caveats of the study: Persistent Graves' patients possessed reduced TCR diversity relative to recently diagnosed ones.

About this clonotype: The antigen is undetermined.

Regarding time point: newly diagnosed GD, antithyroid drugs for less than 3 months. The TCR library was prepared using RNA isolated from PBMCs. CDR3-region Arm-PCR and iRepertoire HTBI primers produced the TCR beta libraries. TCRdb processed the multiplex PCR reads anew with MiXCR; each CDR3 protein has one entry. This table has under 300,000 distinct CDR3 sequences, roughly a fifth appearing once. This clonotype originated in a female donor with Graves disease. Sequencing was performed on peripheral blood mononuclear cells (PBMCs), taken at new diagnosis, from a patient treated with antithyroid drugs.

For the CDR3, the DNA is TGTGCCAGCAGCCCGGGGCTAGCGACCGAGCAGTACTTC. Its protein is CASSPGLATEQYF. This rearrangement joins TRBV11-2 to TRBJ2-7; perhaps TRBD2 as D (6 bases). The V gene lost 5 bases and the J gene lost 6 bases, with 14 bases spanning the gap. This CDR3 is built from 13 residues. The germline CDR1 and CDR2 sequences are SGHAT and FQNNGV.